The 25 T cell receptor beta chains below were found in one sample sequenced in a study of cytomegalovirus exposure and HLA in healthy donors. Primers: 60 Vbeta forward and 13 Jbeta reverse. Sequencing was performed with immunoSEQ multiplex PCR; in TCRdb, only in-frame clones are kept and a portion is missing. The data contain 100,000 to 150,000 clones, 74% of them singletons. Source material: PBMCs. Receptors were obtained from a woman aged 45-65 years in good health and CMV-seropositive.

This clone was observed a few times. The rearrangement joins TRBV7-6 to TRBJ1-1; no clear D gene. This CDR3 is 12 amino acids long. Germline CDR1 SGHVS, CDR2 FNYEAQ. Trimming left V 5 bases short and J 8 bases short, with 12 bases between. CDR3 DNA: TGTGCCAGCAGCCCTGCGGGTGGGGAAGCTTTCTTT. This sequence encodes CASSPAGGEAFF.

V is TRBV11-3 and J is TRBJ1-1; 8 nucleotides agree with TRBD1. CDR3 length: 16 amino acids. The V gene's germline CDR1 is SGHNT and CDR2 YENEEA. Losses at the gene ends were 5 bases for V and 0 bases for J; bases not matched to a gene: 8. CDR3 residues: CASSRGQGTLNTEAFF. CDR3 nucleotides: TGTGCCAGCAGCCGTGGACAGGGCACACTGAACACTGAAGCTTTCTTT.

The rearrangement links TRBV10-3 to TRBJ1-1, with D possibly being TRBD1 (6 bases). Trimming shortened V by 2 bases and J by 1 base, and 17 bases separated the two germline ends. Looked up from germline, CDR1 is ENHRY and CDR2 is SYGVKD. The CDR3 sequence is 17 residues long. CDR3 coding DNA: TGTGCCATCAGTGAGCGCGGGGAGGGGGGACCGAACACTGAAGCTTTCTTT. Its translation: CAISERGEGGPNTEAFF.

The rearrangement uses TRBV2 and TRBJ2-1, with TRBD2 identical over 7 bases. With 4 bases clipped from V and 9 bases from J, the junction kept 6 bases outside the gene matches. CDR3 length equals 13 residues. Germline CDR1 and CDR2: SNHLY and FYNNEI. Written as DNA, the CDR3 is TGTGCCAGCAGTGGGGAGGGATACGGTGAGCAGTTCTTC. Translation: CASSGEGYGEQFF.

The chain employs TRBV2 and TRBJ1-3, with TRBD1 matching over 8 bases. The CDR3 has 13 amino acids. V lost 8 bases and J lost 4; bases outside the gene matches: 4. Germline CDR1 and CDR2: SNHLY and FYNNEI. In DNA, the CDR3 is TGTGCCAGCGTGGGACAGGCCGGAAACACCATATATTTT. As protein: CASVGQAGNTIYF.

This clone was found a few times. The gene calls are TRBV5-1 and TRBJ1-4; perhaps TRBD1 as D (6 bases). V was shortened by 4 bases and J by 11 bases, with 21 bases between the two germline ends. Germline V gene lookup returns CDR1 SGHRS and CDR2 YFSETQ. CDR3 size: 15 residues. The CDR3 region has the DNA TGCGCCAGCAGCCAAGGGCAGGGGATTTTGGAGAAACTGTTTTTT. Translated, it gives CASSQGQGILEKLFF.

In its sample, this clone was seen a few times. V and J are TRBV7-9 and TRBJ2-7; D might be TRBD2 (6 bases). From germline, CDR1 is SEHNR and CDR2 FQNEAQ (reference sequence). Trimming took off 4 bases at V and 2 bases at J, with 18 bases between the two ends. There are 16 residues in the CDR3. This chain's CDR3 is CASSWTAEGNPYEQYF. The CDR3 DNA follows: TGTGCCAGCAGCTGGACGGCGGAGGGGAATCCCTACGAGCAGTACTTC.

The CDR3 sequence is CASSPGQGTGGYTF. CDR3 bases: TGTGCCAGCAGCCCCGGACAGGGGACGGGAGGCTACACCTTC. The gene calls are TRBV13 and TRBJ1-2; 9 bases fit TRBD1. The CDR3 is made up of 14 amino acids. V lost 5 bases, J lost 8 bases, and 9 bases stayed unmatched. The germline gives CDR1 PRHDT, CDR2 FYEKMQ (reference sequence).

The chain carries TRBV10-3 and TRBJ1-1; maybe TRBD1 (5 bases). Germline loops: CDR1 ENHRY, CDR2 SYGVKD. CDR3 length: 15 residues. Deletions cut 5 bases from V and 4 bases from J, with 17 bases between. The CDR3 DNA follows: TGTGCCATCAGTCCCCAAGGCGGGGGAGGCACTGAAGCTTTCTTT. It specifies CAISPQGGGGTEAFF.

The V call is TRBV6-1, the J call TRBJ1-5, with D possibly being TRBD1 (6 bases). The germline V gene encodes CDR1 MNHNS and CDR2 SASEGT. The V end was cut by 0 bases, the J end by 2 bases, with 11 bases between. The CDR3 runs 16 residues. CDR3 DNA sequence: TGTGCCAGCAGTGAAGCGCTAGGGGGTGGCAATCAGCCCCAGCATTTT. It specifies CASSEALGGGNQPQHF.

The rearrangement joins TRBV5-1 to TRBJ1-4; no definite D call. From germline, CDR1 is SGHRS and CDR2 YFSETQ. The CDR3 is 15 amino acids. With 4 bases removed from V and 0 bases from J, the gap between germline ends came to 10 bases. The CDR3 loop is CASSPSGTTNEKLFF. The CDR3 DNA is TGCGCCAGCAGCCCTTCGGGTACAACTAATGAAAAACTGTTTTTT.

The rearrangement links TRBV2 to TRBJ2-2, with D tentatively TRBD1 (6 bases). The germline CDR1 and CDR2 sequences are SNHLY and FYNNEI. The CDR3 consists of 15 residues. Trimming cost V 4 bases and J 0 bases, with 9 bases left between them. This CDR3 is CASSGQAANTGELFF. The CDR3 DNA reads as TGTGCCAGCAGTGGACAGGCAGCGAACACCGGGGAGCTGTTTTTT.

J is TRBJ1-1 and V is TRBV5-1; TRBD1 might be the D (5 bases). The germline V and J ends were trimmed by 4 bases and 5 bases, with 15 bases remaining between them. CDR3 length equals 14 residues. Germline V CDR1 and CDR2: SGHRS, YFSETQ. The CDR3 loop reads CASSQGAFGTEAFF. For the CDR3, the DNA is TGCGCCAGCAGCCAAGGGGCGTTTGGGACTGAAGCTTTCTTT.

The DNA of the CDR3 is TGTGCCAGCACTGACAGGGAAGGAAACATTCAGTACTTC. Residues: CASTDREGNIQYF. The chain couples TRBV6-6 to TRBJ2-4; the match to TRBD1 covers 7 bases. With V trimmed by 7 bases and J by 6 bases, 6 bases remained unmatched. The CDR3 loop spans 13 amino acids. Germline CDR1 reads MNHNY; CDR2 reads SVGAGI (reference sequence).

This clone was detected only a few times. The chain employs TRBV7-2 and TRBJ2-7; 8 positions agree with TRBD2. Per the germline V gene, CDR1 is SGHTA and CDR2 is FQGNSA. The CDR3 is 15 amino acids. V shed 0 bases and J 6 bases; nucleotides not matched to a gene: 7. Written as DNA, the CDR3 is TGTGCCAGCAGCTTAGCCTCGGGACTAGTCTCCGAGCAGTACTTC. This translates into CASSLASGLVSEQYF.

The chain combines TRBV7-8 with TRBJ1-4; D not certain. The CDR3 runs to 13 residues. V was trimmed by 1 base and J by 8 bases, leaving 8 bases between them. The germline CDR1 and CDR2 sequences are SGHVS and FQNEAQ. The CDR3 region is CASSLDRSEKLFF. CDR3 DNA: TGTGCCAGCAGCTTAGATAGGAGCGAAAAACTGTTTTTT. Full variable domain (missing parts from reference TRBV7-8 and TRBJ1-4): GAGVSQSPRYKVAKRGQDVALRCDPISGHVSLFWYQQALGQGPEFLTYFQNEAQLDKSGLPSDRFFAERPEGSVSTLKIQRTQQEDSAVYLCASSLDRSEKLFFGSGTQLSVL.

The chain joins TRBV5-6 to TRBJ2-1, with D tentatively TRBD1 (8 bases). CDR1 and CDR2 from the germline V gene are SGHDT and YYEEEE. V lost 4 bases and J lost 7, with 18 bases in between. CDR3 size: 15 residues. The CDR3 protein is CASSLTGAGGNEQFF. DNA of the CDR3: TGTGCCAGCAGCCTGACAGGGGCCGGGGGGAATGAGCAGTTCTTC.

The chain combines TRBV5-1 with TRBJ2-7, with 9 positions matching TRBD1. Germline V gene data show CDR1 as SGHRS and CDR2 as YFSETQ. The CDR3 is made up of 14 amino acids. Trimming at V came to 4 bases and at J to 5 bases, leaving 7 bases not matched to a gene. This CDR3 is CASSERTGANEQYF. Here the CDR3 DNA reads TGCGCCAGCAGCGAACGGACAGGGGCTAACGAGCAGTACTTC.

This chain uses TRBV2 with TRBJ1-1; 8 bases line up with TRBD1. This CDR3 is built from 13 residues. V dropped 7 bases and J dropped 11; count of bases not matched to a gene: 12. CDR1 SNHLY and CDR2 FYNNEI come from the germline V gene. The CDR3 region has the DNA TGTGCCAGCACCAAGACAGGGGAGCCGTTCGCTTTCTTT. Its protein is CASTKTGEPFAFF.

V gene TRBV19 combines with J gene TRBJ2-3, with D possibly TRBD2 on 7 matching bases. V was clipped by 5 bases and J by 4 bases, with 10 bases between them. The CDR3 has 13 residues. Germline lookup yields CDR1 LNHDA and CDR2 SQIVND (reference sequence). The CDR3 DNA is TGTGCCAGTAGTGAGGGGGGGCCAGATACGCAGTATTTT. Residues: CASSEGGPDTQYF.

J is TRBJ1-5 and V is TRBV5-8; D remains ambiguous. Germline CDR1 reads SGHTS; CDR2 reads YDEGEE. This CDR3 is 16 amino acids long. V was clipped by 0 bases and J by 0 bases, with 10 bases between them. The CDR3 DNA reads as TGTGCCAGCAGCTTGGGAAGCATCTATAGCAATCAGCCCCAGCATTTT. Protein sequence: CASSLGSIYSNQPQHF.

The gene calls are TRBV20-1 and TRBJ1-6, with a tentative D call TRBD1 (6 bases). CDR1 and CDR2 (germline): DFQATT, SNEGSKA (reference sequence). V lost 3 bases, J lost 18 bases, and 15 bases lay in between. The CDR3 consists of 11 residues. This CDR3 reads CSARAGDHPHF. The CDR3 bases are TGCAGTGCTAGGGCAGGGGACCACCCCCACTTT.

In DNA form, the CDR3 reads TGTGCCAGCACTCGGGGGGCAGGGAATGAGCAGTTCTTC. Translated, it gives CASTRGAGNEQFF. The chain links TRBV6-1 to TRBJ2-1, with a tentative D call TRBD2 (7 bases). The V gene lost 7 bases and the J gene lost 7 bases, with 14 bases spanning the gap. This CDR3 contains 13 residues. CDR1 is MNHNS and CDR2 is SASEGT in the germline V gene.

The chain has TRBV6-1 and TRBJ1-1, with 8 bases aligning to TRBD1. V trimming: 4 bases; J trimming: 5 bases; junction bases outside the gene matches: 6. Germline values: CDR1 MNHNS, CDR2 SASEGT. The CDR3 totals 14 residues. Written as DNA, the CDR3 is TGTGCCAGCAGTGTAACAGGGGGTGAGACTGAAGCTTTCTTT. Translated: CASSVTGGETEAFF.

V usage is TRBV7-9 and J usage is TRBJ1-1, with D unclear. V lost 8 bases and J lost 2, with 3 bases in between. CDR3 length: 10 amino acids. CDR1 and CDR2 (germline): SEHNR, FQNEAQ (reference sequence). The CDR3 sequence is CASQNTEAFF. The CDR3 nucleotides read TGTGCCAGCCAAAACACTGAAGCTTTCTTT.